This TCR beta chain was identified during a study of blood T cells in healthy people across ages. Points from the study as a whole: Whereas aged donors had fewer naive CD4+ cells, long-lived donors had more of them and higher diversity. There was a strong correlation between TCR beta diversity and naive T cell percentage.

The use of a sample-barcoded 5' primer and a J-beta primer mix characterized a second PCR of roughly 7 to 11 cycles. Each TCR beta cDNA got a 12-nucleotide random molecular identifier. TCRdb re-called the 5' RACE reads through MiXCR, storing one row per CDR3 protein. This sample carries about 1.1 million distinct CDR3 sequences, 30% to 40% of them seen once, and the ten largest clones take approximately 14%. As concerns this clonotype: Its cognate antigen is unknown.

This TCR was recovered from a man in his late teens or twenties in good health. What was sequenced was blood.

For the CDR3, the DNA is TGTGCCAGCAGCTTCGGGACAGTGAACACCGGGGAGCTGTTTTTT. Translating it yields CASSFGTVNTGELFF. This chain joins TRBV7-6 and TRBJ2-2; 7 nucleotides line up with TRBD1. The CDR3 loop spans 15 amino acids. In germline, CDR1 is SGHVS, CDR2 FNYEAQ. Germline trimming cut 3 bases from V and 1 base from J; bases unmatched to any gene: 2.